These T cell receptor beta chains were read from a single sample in a study of blood T cell repertoires in COVID-19. Generated by immunoSEQ multiplex PCR, the TCRdb table keeps only in-frame clones and is missing some. The sample includes about 380,000 clones, about 87% of them seen just once. Input material: PBMCs or T cells enriched from blood (not recorded which). Receptor source: a man aged 25 to 45 who had recovered from COVID-19. Each CDR3 is given with its conserved first and last residue. D genes are given only for firm matches. Expanded clones are given a class, and other clones once, few, many or no size at all.

D gene	clone size	J gene	V gene	CDR3 DNA	CDR3 protein
TRBD1	NA	TRBJ2-7	TRBV4-3	TGCGCCAGCAGCCTTGGACAGGGGCACTCCTACGAGCAGTACTTC	CASSLGQGHSYEQYF
TRBD2	NA	TRBJ2-7	TRBV3-1/TRBV3-2	TGTGCCAGCAGCCCTAGACGACTAGCGGGGAATCCCTACGAGCAGTACTTC	CASSPRRLAGNPYEQYF
NA	NA	TRBJ2-7	TRBV5-4	TGTGCCAGCAGCTCAGGACAGAATAGTTACGAGCAGTACTTC	CASSSGQNSYEQYF
TRBD2	NA	TRBJ2-7	TRBV25-1	TGTGCCAGCAGCCTAGCGGGGGTGAGCTCCTACGAGCAGTACTTC	CASSLAGVSSYEQYF
TRBD2	NA	TRBJ2-3	TRBV7-9	TGTGCCAGCAGCCCCTCGCCTGGGACTAGCGGTACCACAGATACGCAGTATTTT	CASSPSPGTSGTTDTQYF
TRBD1	NA	TRBJ1-5	TRBV7-8	TGTGCCAGCAGCTTAGCGGCCCTAGTGTCCCGACAGGGCCCTCAGCCCCAGCATTTT	CASSLAALVSRQGPQPQHF
NA	NA	TRBJ2-1	TRBV4-1	TGCGCCAGCAGCCACCCCGAGGCGGGGTTCGATGAGCAGTTCTTC	CASSHPEAGFDEQFF
NA	NA	TRBJ1-6	TRBV18	TGTGCCAGCTCACCAGGGGGCAGGGATCATTCACCCCTCCACTTT	CASSPGGRDHSPLHF
NA	NA	TRBJ2-7	TRBV5-5	TGTGCCAGCAGCCCTGAGGGCTACGAGCAGTACTTC	CASSPEGYEQYF
NA	NA	TRBJ2-1	TRBV6-5	TGTGCCAGCAGTCCGAGGGCCGACAATGAGCAGTTCTTC	CASSPRADNEQFF
NA	NA	TRBJ2-3	TRBV4-1	TGCGCCAGCAGCCCTGGGCGTAACTCAGATACGCAGTATTTT	CASSPGRNSDTQYF
TRBD1	NA	TRBJ1-2	TRBV2	TGTGCCAGCAGCGTCGGGGACCGGGACAGGAATTATGGCTACACCTTC	CASSVGDRDRNYGYTF
NA	NA	TRBJ1-5	TRBV6-5	TGTGCCAGCGGAGGGAGGGGCAATCAGCCCCAGCATTTT	CASGGRGNQPQHF
NA	NA	TRBJ2-1	TRBV3-1/TRBV3-2	TGTGCCAGCAGCCGCGCCCGCAATGAGCAGTTCTTC	CASSRARNEQFF
TRBD2	once	TRBJ2-3	TRBV27	TGTGCCAGTAGACTTAAACTAGCGGGGAATCAAGATACGCAGTATTTT	CASRLKLAGNQDTQYF
NA	NA	TRBJ1-5	TRBV7-2	TGTGCCAGCAGCCAGACAGGTATTCATCAGCCCCAGCATTTT	CASSQTGIHQPQHF
NA	NA	TRBJ2-5	TRBV7-2	TGTGCCAGCAGCCCAGGGGTGTACGAGACCCAGTACTTC	CASSPGVYETQYF
TRBD1	NA	TRBJ1-1	TRBV6-5	TGTGCCAGCAGTTCCGGGACAGGGGGTACTGAAGCTTTCTTT	CASSSGTGGTEAFF
NA	NA	TRBJ1-1	TRBV7-9	TGTGCCAGCAGCCAACAGAGTGAAGCTTTCTTT	CASSQQSEAFF
TRBD1	NA	TRBJ1-2	TRBV6-6	TGTGCCAGCAGTTACTCGGCAGGGGGGCATGGCTACACCTTC	CASSYSAGGHGYTF
NA	NA	TRBJ2-7	TRBV7-2	TGTGCCAGCAGCTCCGACTATAACGTCTACGAGCAGTACTTC	CASSSDYNVYEQYF
TRBD2	NA	TRBJ2-3	TRBV19	TGTGCCAGTAGTATAGGCCCGCTAGCGGGGGGGGCAGATACGCAGTATTTT	CASSIGPLAGGADTQYF
NA	NA	TRBJ2-3	TRBV18	TGTGCCAGCTCTGTCTTTGGCACCGCCACAGATACGCAGTATTTT	CASSVFGTATDTQYF
NA	NA	TRBJ1-1	TRBV15	TGTGCCACCAGCGGAGAGCTCGGCGGTAACACTGAAGCTTTCTTT	CATSGELGGNTEAFF
NA	NA	TRBJ1-4	TRBV7-9	TGTGCCAGCAGCCCACAGGGAGATTCTAATGAAAAACTGTTTTTT	CASSPQGDSNEKLFF
NA	NA	TRBJ1-6	TRBV9	TGTGCCAGCAGCCCCGGGGAATTTGGAAATTCACCCCTCCACTTT	CASSPGEFGNSPLHF
NA	NA	TRBJ1-2	TRBV15	TGTGCCACCAGCAGGGACAGCCCGGTCGGCTACACCTTC	CATSRDSPVGYTF
TRBD1	NA	TRBJ1-1	TRBV13	TGTGCCAGCAGCGGTAGCACAGGGGGCGCGCGATTTTCTGAAGCTTTCTTT	CASSGSTGGARFSEAFF
NA	NA	TRBJ1-1	TRBV30	TGTGCCGGAAACAGGATCCTGAACACTGAAGCTTTCTTT	CAGNRILNTEAFF
NA	NA	TRBJ1-6	TRBV14	TGTGCCAGCAGCCAAGACCCCGAGAATTCACCCCTCCACTTT	CASSQDPENSPLHF
NA	NA	TRBJ1-1	TRBV7-9	TGTGCCAGCAGACCCCAGGGGCCTTACGCTGAAGCTTTCTTT	CASRPQGPYAEAFF
TRBD1	NA	TRBJ1-2	TRBV15	TGTGCCACCAGTCCGGGACAGGGCCCTTATAGCTACACCTTC	CATSPGQGPYSYTF
NA	NA	TRBJ2-2	TRBV19	TGTGCCAGTAGAACCCCGGGGGTCGAACACCGGGGAGCTGTTTTT	CASRTPGVEHRGAVF
TRBD1	NA	TRBJ1-4	TRBV6-5	TGTGCCAGCAGAACTGGGACAGGGAGTGAAAAACTGTTTTTT	CASRTGTGSEKLFF
NA	NA	TRBJ2-2	TRBV18	TGTGCCAGCTCACCACCCATGGGCGTAGGGGTCACCGGGGAGCTGTTTTTT	CASSPPMGVGVTGELFF
NA	NA	TRBJ1-5	TRBV23-1	TGCGCCAGCAGTCAACAGGGTCCCCGCAAAAATCAGCCCCAGCATTTT	CASSQQGPRKNQPQHF
NA	NA	TRBJ1-3	TRBV19	TGTGCCAGTAGTTCCGACGACAGGATCTCGAACACCATATATTTT	CASSSDDRISNTIYF
TRBD2	NA	TRBJ2-7	TRBV7-9	TGTGCCAGCAGCTTAGCGTCTAGCGGGCACTCCTACGAGCAGTACTTC	CASSLASSGHSYEQYF
NA	NA	TRBJ1-2	TRBV30	TGTGCCTGGAGTACTAGTCCTAACTATGGCTACACCTTC	CAWSTSPNYGYTF
TRBD1	NA	TRBJ2-2	TRBV11-3	TGTGCCAGCAGTCTGGGGACAGGTTTAACCGGGGAGCTGTTTTTT	CASSLGTGLTGELFF
NA	NA	TRBJ2-1	TRBV7-2	TGTGCCAGCAGCTTAGAACGGGGGTATGAGCAGTTCTTC	CASSLERGYEQFF
TRBD1	NA	TRBJ1-1	TRBV2	TGTGCCAGCAGGGGGACAGGGAGTTACACTGAAGCTTTCTTT	CASRGTGSYTEAFF
NA	NA	TRBJ2-7	TRBV6-5	TGTGCCACCCTACCGACAGGTGGAATCTACGAGCAGTACTTC	CATLPTGGIYEQYF
TRBD1	NA	TRBJ1-2	TRBV4-1	TGCGCCAGCAGCCAAGATCTTGAAGCGGGACAGGGACTCTATGGCTACACCTTC	CASSQDLEAGQGLYGYTF
NA	NA	TRBJ2-3	TRBV5-5	TGTGCCAGCAGCTTGACGGAGGGCGTTAGCACAGATACGCAGTATTTT	CASSLTEGVSTDTQYF
TRBD2	NA	TRBJ2-2	TRBV7-6	TGTGCCAGCAGCTCCCCGGGACTACGGAACACCGGGGAGCTGTTTTTT	CASSSPGLRNTGELFF
TRBD2	NA	TRBJ2-3	TRBV9	TGTGCCAGCAGCGAAAACCTACTAGCGGGGGAACCCACAGATACGCAGTATTTT	CASSENLLAGEPTDTQYF
TRBD1	few	TRBJ1-6	TRBV7-9	TGTGCCAGCAGCACCGGGACAGGGGGGAATTCACCCCTCCACTTT	CASSTGTGGNSPLHF
NA	NA	TRBJ1-2	TRBV29-1	TGCAGCGTTGAAGATCGCCGGGATGGCTACACCTTC	CSVEDRRDGYTF
TRBD1	NA	TRBJ1-1	TRBV19	TGTGCCAGTAGTATTTGGACAGGGGGCATGAACACTGAAGCTTTCTTT	CASSIWTGGMNTEAFF
NA	once	TRBJ2-7	TRBV27	TGTGCCAGCGCCGCCGGGGGGCCTCTCTACGAGCAGTACTTC	CASAAGGPLYEQYF